This T cell receptor beta chain originates from a study of cytomegalovirus exposure and HLA in healthy donors. Study-wide background: Drawn from HLA-typed donors, 80 million to 100 million unique TCRs were held in an early data release.

This CDR3 spans 14 amino acids. CDR1 and CDR2 from the germline V gene are KGHSH and LQKENI. The trim removed 6 bases at V and 6 bases at J, leaving 8 bases unmatched. The study ran its PCR with 60 Vbeta and 13 Jbeta primers. Here immunoSEQ multiplex PCR was the method, and the copy in TCRdb shows in-frame clones only, minus some. Of about 98,000 clones listed, roughly four fifths are singletons. Points on this clone: Its antigen is still unknown.

Study-wide points: Some segments of the V type, notably TRBV6-2 and TRBV6-3, were excluded as indistinguishable. In a later analysis, at a false discovery rate of 0.05, over 15,000 TCR beta sequences were associated with HLA alleles.

The TCR was taken from a male donor in good health and CMV-seropositive. Sequencing used PBMCs. The rearrangement joins TRBV18 to TRBJ1-1; 9 nucleotides match TRBD1. CDR3 loop: CASSRTGALAEAFF. The DNA for the CDR3 is TGTGCCAGCTCTCGGACAGGGGCCCTCGCTGAAGCTTTCTTT.